This record looks at one TCR beta chain sequence and its context. Its cognate antigen is unknown. V dropped 3 bases and J dropped 0 bases, with 12 bases sitting between them. Looked up from germline, CDR1 is MNHNS and CDR2 is SASEGT. CDR3 length: 16 amino acids. The sample comes from a study of T cell responses to AZD1222 COVID-19 vaccine. Using immunoSEQ multiplex PCR, the repertoire was profiled, and TCRdb retains in-frame clones only, with some absent. The sample yields 95,000 to 150,000 clones, about 88% seen once. The study, taken as a whole, reports: Distributed over spike, vaccine-associated CD4 TCRs predominated at 160-218 and 743-854.

Sequenced material: peripheral blood, taken on day 0 of AZD1222 vaccination. J is TRBJ1-3 and V is TRBV6-1, with D unclear. The TCR comes from an adult in good health. CDR3 protein: CASSDKPPGSGNTIYF. The CDR3 coding sequence is TGTGCCAGCAGTGATAAGCCCCCCGGCTCTGGAAACACCATATATTTT.